The 23 T cell receptor beta chains listed next were all sequenced from one sample in a study of Ad26.COV2.S vaccination and SARS-CoV-2 variants. Treatment noted: roughly 18 received Ad26.COV2.S at low or high dose, single or two shots; about 5 received placebo; per-sample allocation not given. Samples were taken on day 63 after the first vaccine or placebo injection. Profiling relied on immunoSEQ multiplex PCR, and the TCRdb table lists in-frame clones only, not all of them. The data contain under 400,000 clones, around 87% of them seen just once; the ten biggest clones take up about 3.5%. This specimen consisted of peripheral blood, obtained in a trial of Ad26.COV2.S vaccine versus placebo. Receptor source: a person between 18 and 65 years old who received the Ad26.COV2.S COVID-19 vaccine or a placebo.

This chain uses TRBV7-2 with TRBJ2-1; D could derive from TRBD1 or TRBD2 (5 bases each). Deletions cut 0 bases from V and 8 bases from J, with 8 bases between. The germline V gene has CDR1 SGHTA and CDR2 FQGNSA. CDR3 length: 13 residues. This CDR3 is CASSLARDDEQFF. CDR3 DNA sequence: TGTGCCAGCAGCTTAGCCAGGGACGATGAGCAGTTCTTC.

This clone was found once. This sequence joins TRBV6-6 and TRBJ2-3; the D gene is possibly TRBD1 (6 bases). Trimming took off 0 bases at V and 4 bases at J, with 14 bases between the two ends. From germline, CDR1 is MNHNY and CDR2 SVGAGI (reference sequence). The CDR3 runs 16 residues. The CDR3 region has the DNA TGTGCCAGCAGTTACTCGGGGGCGAACGGGGCAGATACGCAGTATTTT. Translated, it gives CASSYSGANGADTQYF.

The chain combines TRBV5-5 with TRBJ2-1; 7 bases are a match to TRBD2. This CDR3 is built from 16 residues. The ends lost 0 bases at V and 6 bases at J; junction bases unmatched: 9. Germline V lookup: CDR1 SGHKS, CDR2 YYEKEE (reference sequence). CDR3 in amino acids: CASSLAGGTSPNEQFF. CDR3 coding DNA: TGTGCCAGCAGCTTGGCGGGGGGTACTTCTCCCAATGAGCAGTTCTTC. The full variable domain, in which reference TRBV5-5 and TRBJ2-1 provide the parts outside the CDR3, is DAGVTQSPTHLIKTRGQQVTLRCSPISGHKSVSWYQQVLGQGPQFIFQYYEKEERGRGNFPDRFSARQFPNYSSELNVNALLLGDSALYLCASSLAGGTSPNEQFFGPGTRLTVL.

This chain joins TRBV7-9 and TRBJ2-3; 13 nucleotides match TRBD2. The CDR3 is 16 amino acids. V shed 3 bases and J 5 bases; nucleotides not matched to a gene: 5. The germline gives CDR1 SEHNR, CDR2 FQNEAQ (reference sequence). The CDR3 DNA sequence: TGTGCCAGCAGCTTTACTAGCGGGGGGGCACAAGATACGCAGTATTTT. It codes for CASSFTSGGAQDTQYF.

CDR3 sequence: CAMGSVGADTQYF. In nucleotides, the CDR3 is TGTGCCATGGGTTCTGTCGGGGCAGATACGCAGTATTTT. The genes are TRBV10-3 and TRBJ2-3; possible D gene TRBD2, 5 bases. Germline V gene lookup returns CDR1 ENHRY and CDR2 SYGVKD. V was trimmed by 9 bases and J by 4 bases, leaving 14 bases between them. The CDR3 runs 13 residues.

This chain uses TRBV5-4 with TRBJ1-2; D is unresolved. Trimming stripped 0 bases from V and 4 bases from J, with 13 bases between. This CDR3 contains 15 residues. The germline CDR1 and CDR2 sequences are SGHNT and YYREEE (reference sequence). The CDR3 sequence: CASSLAPRASYGYTF. The CDR3 DNA reads TGTGCCAGCAGCTTGGCTCCACGGGCGAGCTATGGCTACACCTTC.

The count of this clone is one. The CDR3 coding sequence is TGTGCCAGCAGTTACTCCAAAACCGCAGGTTACAATGAGCAGTTCTTC. Translated: CASSYSKTAGYNEQFF. The chain uses TRBV6-5 and TRBJ2-1; D gene ambiguous. V shed 0 bases and J shed 4 bases, with 13 bases lying between them. CDR1 MNHEY and CDR2 SVGAGI come from the germline V gene. This CDR3 has 16 residues.

This clone was recorded only once. The chain recombines TRBV30 with TRBJ2-1; D unresolved. Looked up from germline, CDR1 is GTSNPN and CDR2 is SVGIG (reference sequence). V was shortened by 2 bases and J by 8 bases, with 7 bases between the two germline ends. The CDR3 runs 11 residues. Here the CDR3 reads CAWSQRYEQFF. The CDR3, as DNA: TGTGCCTGGAGTCAAAGATATGAGCAGTTCTTC. Combining the CDR3 with reference TRBV30 and TRBJ2-1 gives the whole variable domain SQTIHQWPATLVQPVGSPLSLECTVEGTSNPNLYWYRQAAGRGLQLLFYSVGIGQISSEVPQNLSASRPQDRQFILSSKKLLLSDSGFYLCAWSQRYEQFFGPGTRLTVL.

V gene TRBV30 combines with J gene TRBJ1-2; D unclear. The CDR3 consists of 13 residues. Trimming shortened V by 1 base and J by 3 bases, and 9 bases separated the two germline ends. Germline loops: CDR1 GTSNPN, CDR2 SVGIG (reference sequence). The CDR3 reads CAWSGGGDYGYTF. CDR3 nucleotides: TGTGCCTGGAGTGGAGGAGGTGACTATGGCTACACCTTC.

This sequence joins TRBV4-3 and TRBJ1-4; D unresolved. V gave up 0 bases and J gave up 8 bases, with 10 bases separating them. Germline V gene sequence: CDR1 LGHNA, CDR2 YSLEER. The CDR3 sequence is 14 residues long. The CDR3 DNA reads TGCGCCAGCAGCCAAGATGGTTCCCGCGAAAAACTGTTTTTT. It specifies CASSQDGSREKLFF.

The gene calls are TRBV27 and TRBJ2-3, with D unclear. V gave up 8 bases and J gave up 3 bases, with 12 bases separating them. The CDR3 is made up of 13 amino acids. The germline V gene encodes CDR1 MNHEY and CDR2 SMNVEV (reference sequence). The CDR3 bases are TGTGCCAGCGGAATTCTGGGGACAGATACGCAGTATTTT. Translating gives CASGILGTDTQYF.

The chain has TRBV7-3 and TRBJ2-1, with D maybe TRBD1 (5 bases). CDR3 length: 16 residues. The V gene's germline CDR1 is SGHTA and CDR2 FQGTGA. The V end lost 5 bases, the J end lost 4 bases, and 18 bases lay between the germline ends. For the CDR3, the DNA is TGTGCCAGCAGCCCAAGACCTCTAGACAGTTACAATGAGCAGTTCTTC. Protein sequence: CASSPRPLDSYNEQFF.

The chain carries TRBV25-1 and TRBJ2-1; TRBD2 aligns across 15 bases. Germline assignment: CDR1 MGHDK and CDR2 SYGVNS. The CDR3 is 14 amino acids. V lost 8 bases, J lost 10 bases, and 6 bases stayed unmatched. The CDR3 sequence: CASRTSGGDREQFF. DNA for the CDR3: TGTGCCAGCCGGACTAGCGGGGGGGACCGGGAGCAGTTCTTC. The full variable domain, its missing parts supplied by reference TRBV25-1 and TRBJ2-1, is EADIYQTPRYLVIGTGKKITLECSQTMGHDKMYWYQQDPGMELHLIHYSYGVNSTEKGDLSSESTVSRIRTEHFPLTLESARPSHTSQYLCASRTSGGDREQFFGPGTRLTVL.

The genes are TRBV4-3 and TRBJ2-7, with TRBD1 identical over 9 bases. The CDR3 is 17 residues long. Germline V gives CDR1 LGHNA, CDR2 YSLEER. J lost 3 bases, V lost 0 bases, and 9 bases had no gene match. The CDR3: CASSQETGTGLHYEQYF. In DNA, the CDR3 is TGCGCCAGCAGCCAAGAGACCGGGACAGGGCTACACTACGAGCAGTACTTC.

The chain couples TRBV5-6 to TRBJ2-3; D unclear. Trimming took off 4 bases at V and 2 bases at J, with 8 bases between the two ends. CDR3 length: 13 amino acids. Germline V CDR1 and CDR2: SGHDT, YYEEEE. The CDR3 spells CASSPLYTDTQYF. As DNA, the CDR3 is TGTGCCAGCAGCCCACTCTACACAGATACGCAGTATTTT. Together with reference TRBV5-6 and TRBJ2-3, the CDR3 gives the full variable domain: DAGVTQSPTHLIKTRGQQVTLRCSPKSGHDTVSWYQQALGQGPQFIFQYYEEEERQRGNFPDRFSGHQFPNYSSELNVNALLLGDSALYLCASSPLYTDTQYFGPGTRLTVL.

The rearrangement links TRBV7-9 to TRBJ2-6; either TRBD1 or TRBD2 may fit D (5 bases each). CDR1 and CDR2 (germline): SEHNR, FQNEAQ (reference sequence). Trimming left V 2 bases short and J 4 bases short, with 18 bases between. The CDR3 runs 18 residues. The CDR3 nucleotides read TGTGCCAGCAGCTTACCTCTGGGACCAGGGTCGGGGGCCAACGTCCTGACTTTC. It codes for CASSLPLGPGSGANVLTF. The full variable domain, its missing parts supplied by reference TRBV7-9 and TRBJ2-6, is DTGVSQNPRHKITKRGQNVTFRCDPISEHNRLYWYRQTLGQGPEFLTYFQNEAQLEKSRLLSDRFSAERPKGSFSTLEIQRTEQGDSAMYLCASSLPLGPGSGANVLTFGAGSRLTVL.

This chain links TRBV9 with TRBJ2-1; tentatively, D is TRBD2 (7 bases). The CDR3 has 17 amino acids. V was trimmed by 0 bases and J by 0 bases, leaving 13 bases between them. Per germline, CDR1 SGDLS and CDR2 YYNGEE. Here the CDR3 DNA reads TGTGCCAGCAGCGTAGGCGGGGGCGCTTCCTCCTACAATGAGCAGTTCTTC. It encodes CASSVGGGASSYNEQFF.

V usage is TRBV6-1 and J usage is TRBJ2-1; maybe TRBD1 (5 bases). The CDR3 runs to 15 residues. V lost 3 bases and J lost 0, with 9 bases in between. CDR1 and CDR2 from the germline V gene are MNHNS and SASEGT. CDR3 DNA sequence: TGTGCCAGCAGTGAGGACACGAGCTCCTACAATGAGCAGTTCTTC. Encoded protein: CASSEDTSSYNEQFF.

The rearrangement uses TRBV19 and TRBJ2-6; TRBD1 aligns across 7 bases. Trimming at V came to 9 bases and at J to 2 bases, leaving 7 bases not matched to a gene. Germline loops: CDR1 LNHDA, CDR2 SQIVND (reference sequence). The CDR3 is made up of 15 amino acids. CDR3 residues: CASLLQGAGANVLTF. DNA of the CDR3: TGTGCCAGCCTCCTCCAGGGGGCTGGGGCCAACGTCCTGACTTTC. Full variable domain (missing parts from reference TRBV19 and TRBJ2-6): DGGITQSPKYLFRKEGQNVTLSCEQNLNHDAMYWYRQDPGQGLRLIYYSQIVNDFQKGDIAEGYSVSREKKESFPLTVTSAQKNPTAFYLCASLLQGAGANVLTFGAGSRLTVL.

V usage is TRBV7-9 and J usage is TRBJ2-3, with unresolved D. CDR1 and CDR2 from the germline V gene are SEHNR and FQNEAQ (reference sequence). V was trimmed by 1 base and J by 2 bases, leaving 7 bases between them. This CDR3 region has 14 residues. CDR3 sequence: CASSLGVATDTQYF. The CDR3 DNA sequence: TGTGCCAGCAGCTTAGGAGTAGCCACAGATACGCAGTATTTT.

The chain uses TRBV4-1 and TRBJ2-3; D is possibly TRBD1 (5 bases). Trimming took 1 base from V and 3 from J, leaving 8 bases between them. Germline loops: CDR1 MGHRA, CDR2 YSYEKL. The CDR3 is made up of 14 amino acids. The CDR3, as DNA: TGCGCCAGCAGCCAAGCTGACAGAACAGATACGCAGTATTTT. It yields the protein CASSQADRTDTQYF.

The chain combines TRBV11-3 with TRBJ2-3; D remains ambiguous. The germline gives CDR1 SGHNT, CDR2 YENEEA. The CDR3 extends over 12 amino acids. V lost 2 bases and J 4 bases, leaving 4 bases between the germline ends. The CDR3 loop is CASSLSADTQYF. The CDR3 bases are TGTGCCAGCAGCTTAAGTGCAGATACGCAGTATTTT.

The chain joins TRBV15 to TRBJ1-3, with D possibly being TRBD1 (5 bases). Trimming left V 4 bases short and J 0 bases short, with 19 bases between. The CDR3 runs 18 residues. CDR1 and CDR2 (germline): LNHNV, YYDKDF (reference sequence). The chain's CDR3 is CATSIMAVRQTSGNTIYF. DNA for the CDR3: TGTGCCACCAGCATTATGGCGGTACGACAGACCTCTGGAAACACCATATATTTT.